This T cell receptor beta chain is from a study of blood T cell repertoires in COVID-19 (dated by TCRdb to the early 2020s). For the study in its entirety: Collaborator samples came from the United States, Italy and Spain and covered acute and convalescent phases of COVID-19. The material from the prospective study consisted of cDNA or gDNA derived from T cells, B-cell-depleted T cells, or PBMCs. The dataset comprised deeply sampled blood TCRbeta repertoires from subjects exposed to, actively infected with, or recovered from COVID-19. The repertoires were released in a freely available public database meant as a resource for research on the immune response to SARS-CoV-2. The samples were drawn from the first 160 participants of the ongoing ImmuneRACE study and from about 1,200 subjects provided by 6 global collaborators. Nearly every sample came with metadata listing a de-identified subject ID, COVID-19 status, age in years and sex. Where available, HLA class I and class II types were obtained from metadata supplied by the sample provider rather than from assay-based typing. Beyond this particular receptor, the publication reports: How much clinical and demographic metadata was included differed by source and by participant, and the metadata was provided uncurated.

This clone is a singleton in its sample. Its antigen remains undetermined. Per-nucleotide qualities are absent, and no much larger clonotype sits a single base away. V is cut by 5 bases and J by 3 bases, and the space between the germline ends is 13 bases. From the cysteine through the phenylalanine, the CDR3 covers 14 amino acids. Kept here is only the CDR3 DNA, which spans 42 bases and is read in frame from base 1. Per the germline V gene (reference sequence), SEHNR is the CDR1 and FQNEAQ is the CDR2. The collaborating institutions used their own protocols to collect whole blood in K2EDTA tubes. For TCRbeta analysis, collaborators shipped samples in one of three forms: frozen whole blood, isolated PBMCs, or DNA extracted from either of those sample types. The immunoSEQ Assay, a bias-controlled multiplex PCR, was used to amplify TCRbeta CDR3 regions from genomic DNA. In the paper's pipeline: The number of nucleated cells in each sample was estimated from the amplification of reference gene primers within the assay. To quantify the absolute abundance of each unique TCRbeta CDR3 rearrangement, sequence reads were collapsed and filtered. For each sample, productive Simpson clonality was calculated by taking the square root of Simpson's diversity index across productive rearrangements. The table comes from immuneACCESS by way of TCRdb, which keeps in-frame sequences with V and J called. Part of the clones is missing from these tables; in studies checked, under half for an unresolved V gene and the rest for unknown reasons. Clone size and V and J calls were adopted from that table, with D and trimming inferred from the DNA. Counted in this sample were some 250,000 clones; about 80% of them appeared once. Together, the top ten hold around 3.4% of the sample.

The TCR was taken from a woman older than 75 with acute or convalescent COVID-19. The sequencing sample was made of peripheral blood. Recombination joined TRBV7-9 with TRBJ1-2; matching of 6 bases hints at TRBD1 as the D gene. For the CDR3, the sequence is CASSTGQFYYGYTF. At the DNA level, the sequence is TGTGCCAGCAGCACAGGACAGTTTTACTATGGCTACACCTTC.